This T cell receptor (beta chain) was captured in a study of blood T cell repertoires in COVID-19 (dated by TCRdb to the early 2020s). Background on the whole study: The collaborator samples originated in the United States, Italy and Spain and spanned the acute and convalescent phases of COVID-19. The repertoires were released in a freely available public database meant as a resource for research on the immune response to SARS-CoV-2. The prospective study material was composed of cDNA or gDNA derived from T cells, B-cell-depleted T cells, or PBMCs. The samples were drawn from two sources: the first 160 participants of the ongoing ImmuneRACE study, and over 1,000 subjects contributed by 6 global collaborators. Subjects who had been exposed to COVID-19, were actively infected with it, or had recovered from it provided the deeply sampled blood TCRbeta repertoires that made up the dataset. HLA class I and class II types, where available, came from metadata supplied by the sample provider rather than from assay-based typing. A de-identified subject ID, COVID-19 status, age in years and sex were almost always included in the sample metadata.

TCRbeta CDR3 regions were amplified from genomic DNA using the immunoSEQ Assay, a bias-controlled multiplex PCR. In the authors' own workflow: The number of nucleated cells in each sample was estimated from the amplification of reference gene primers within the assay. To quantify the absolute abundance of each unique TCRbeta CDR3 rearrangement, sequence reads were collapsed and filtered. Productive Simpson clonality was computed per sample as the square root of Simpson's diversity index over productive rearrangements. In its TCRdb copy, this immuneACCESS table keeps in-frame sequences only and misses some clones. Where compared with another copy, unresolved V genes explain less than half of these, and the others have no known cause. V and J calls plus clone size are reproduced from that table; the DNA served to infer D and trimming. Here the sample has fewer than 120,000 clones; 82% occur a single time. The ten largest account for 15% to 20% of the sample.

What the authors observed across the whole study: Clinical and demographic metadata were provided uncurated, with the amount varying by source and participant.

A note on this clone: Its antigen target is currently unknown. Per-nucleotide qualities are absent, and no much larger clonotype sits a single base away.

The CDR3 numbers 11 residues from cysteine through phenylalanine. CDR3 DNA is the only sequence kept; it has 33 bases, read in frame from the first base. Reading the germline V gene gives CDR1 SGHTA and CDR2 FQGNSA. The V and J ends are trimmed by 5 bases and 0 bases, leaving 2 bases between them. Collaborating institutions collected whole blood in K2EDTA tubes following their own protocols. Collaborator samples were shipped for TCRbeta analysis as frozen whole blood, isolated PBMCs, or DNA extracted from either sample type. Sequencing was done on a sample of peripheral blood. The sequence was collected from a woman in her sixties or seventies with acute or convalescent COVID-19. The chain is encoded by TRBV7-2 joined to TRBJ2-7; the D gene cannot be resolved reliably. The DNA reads TGTGCCAGCAGCCACTCCTACGAGCAGTACTTC. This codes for CASSHSYEQYF. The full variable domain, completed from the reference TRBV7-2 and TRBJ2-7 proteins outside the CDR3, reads GAGVSQSPSNKVTEKGKDVELRCDPISGHTALYWYRQSLGQGLEFLIYFQGNSAPDKSGLPSDRFSAERTGGSVSTLTIQRTQQEDSAVYLCASSHSYEQYFGPGTRLTVT.